This T cell receptor (beta chain) stems from a study of vaccination effects on CD4 cells after COVID-19. The wider study: In culture with roughly 10 IU/ml IL-2 and approximately 9.1 ug/ml peptides, PBMC were grown at 1.5 million to 2.5 million per well. General observations from the study: Healthy vaccinees had only 1 of 255 vaccine-induced clones cross-react with common cold coronaviruses. There was marked clonal contraction among infection- and vaccine-induced clones late after vaccination.

Sequencing was performed with immunoSEQ multiplex PCR; in TCRdb, only in-frame clones are kept and a portion is missing. In the table there are about 53,000 clones, 65% to 80% of which are singletons. The CDR3 totals 19 residues. The V gene's germline CDR1 is MGHRA and CDR2 YSYEKL. Trimming at V came to 3 bases and at J to 4 bases, leaving 16 bases not matched to a gene. Following 10 days of culture, CD4+ T cells were isolated. Note on this clone: Antigen unknown.

V gene TRBV4-1 combines with J gene TRBJ1-3, with TRBD1 matching over 9 bases. The sequences come from CD4+ T cells from PBMCs cultured without peptide, collected before COVID-19 vaccination. This clonotype was sampled from a human donor who received a COVID-19 vaccine. DNA for the CDR3: TGCGCCAGCAGCCAGTGGAGCCGGGACAGGGCTTTTATCGGAAACACCATATATTTT. It translates to CASSQWSRDRAFIGNTIYF.